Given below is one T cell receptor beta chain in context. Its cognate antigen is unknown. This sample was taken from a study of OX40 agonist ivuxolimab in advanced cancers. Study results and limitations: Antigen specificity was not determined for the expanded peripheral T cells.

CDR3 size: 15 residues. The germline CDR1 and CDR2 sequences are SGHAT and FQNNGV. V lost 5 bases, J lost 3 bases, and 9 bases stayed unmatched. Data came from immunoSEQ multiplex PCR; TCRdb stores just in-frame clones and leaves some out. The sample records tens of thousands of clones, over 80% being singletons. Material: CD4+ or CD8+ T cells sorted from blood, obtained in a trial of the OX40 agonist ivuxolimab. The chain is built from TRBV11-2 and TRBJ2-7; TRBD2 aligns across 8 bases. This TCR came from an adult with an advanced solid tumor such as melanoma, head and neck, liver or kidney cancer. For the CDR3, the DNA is TGTGCCAGCAGCCCCTACTCGCGGGAGGACTACGAGCAGTACTTC. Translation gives CASSPYSREDYEQYF.